The sequence of this TCR beta chain was determined in a study of shared clonotypes between healthy human individuals. Whole-study findings and limits: What naive subsets generally showed was a larger estimated richness than memory subsets showed. What rarefaction showed was incomplete sorted-subset sequencing despite large depth.

With respect to this clone: Its target is not known.

The method was immunoSEQ multiplex PCR; TCRdb's version includes in-frame clones alone and lacks a portion of them. This repertoire shows approximately 530,000 clones, roughly 95% found once; its top ten account for approximately 0.06%. CDR1 and CDR2 (germline): SNHLY, FYNNEI. V was clipped by 6 bases and J by 4 bases; unmatched bases: 8. CDR3 length: 14 amino acids. V usage is TRBV2 and J usage is TRBJ2-7; 8 positions agree with TRBD1. Sequences were obtained from naive CD4+ T cells sorted from blood. Subset of the sample: CD45RA+ positively selected. The origin of this receptor is a woman in her twenties or thirties in good health. Here the CDR3 reads CASRARTGRYEQYF. In DNA, the CDR3 is TGTGCCAGCAGAGCCAGGACAGGGCGGTACGAGCAGTACTTC. The full variable domain, completed using reference TRBV2 and TRBJ2-7, is EPEVTQTPSHQVTQMGQEVILRCVPISNHLYFYWYRQILGQKVEFLVSFYNNEISEKSEIFDDQFSVERPDGSNFTLKIRSTKLEDSAMYFCASRARTGRYEQYFGPGTRLTVT.